The 28 T cell receptor beta chains listed next were all sequenced from one sample in a study of shared clonotypes between healthy human individuals. Measured with immunoSEQ multiplex PCR; TCRdb has only the in-frame clones, and not every one. The repertoire holds roughly 2 million clones, approximately 95% seen once, with roughly 0.13% in the top ten. The sequencing sample was made of naive CD4+ T cells sorted from blood. Regarding subset: CD45RA+ positively selected. The receptors here all came from a man in his late teens or twenties in good health.

V usage is TRBV19 and J usage is TRBJ2-4, with 7 nucleotides matching TRBD1. Germline values: CDR1 LNHDA, CDR2 SQIVND (reference sequence). The V and J ends lost 10 bases and 1 base, in that order; junction bases with no gene match: 10. CDR3 length equals 15 residues. CDR3 nucleotides: TGTGCCACTGCTGAGGGGGCCTTGGCCAAAAACATTCAGTACTTC. Translated: CATAEGALAKNIQYF.

The V call is TRBV11-2, the J call TRBJ1-2, with D possibly TRBD1 on 6 matching bases. This CDR3 spans 12 amino acids. The germline V gene encodes CDR1 SGHAT and CDR2 FQNNGV. V dropped 2 bases and J dropped 8 bases, with 9 bases sitting between them. The CDR3 region is CASSLRGEGYTF. The CDR3 DNA follows: TGTGCCAGCAGCTTAAGGGGGGAGGGCTACACCTTC.

The chain carries TRBV10-3 and TRBJ2-3; D might be TRBD1 (5 bases). Looked up from germline, CDR1 is ENHRY and CDR2 is SYGVKD. The CDR3 is made up of 14 amino acids. Trimming took 0 bases from V and 2 from J, leaving 6 bases between them. CDR3 amino acids: CAISESTATDTQYF. CDR3 nucleotides: TGTGCCATCAGTGAGTCGACAGCCACAGATACGCAGTATTTT.

J is TRBJ2-7 and V is TRBV18; 10 bases map to TRBD2. This CDR3 contains 16 residues. The junction had 9 bases not matched to a gene; V was cut back by 0 bases and J by 7 bases. The germline V gene encodes CDR1 KGHSH and CDR2 LQKENI. The CDR3 loop reads CASSPPRSGGAGEQYF. Written as DNA, the CDR3 is TGTGCCAGCTCACCACCAAGGAGCGGGGGGGCTGGGGAGCAGTACTTC.

This chain joins TRBV10-3 and TRBJ2-4; TRBD1 matches at 10 bases. Germline trimming cut 10 bases from V and 8 bases from J; bases unmatched to any gene: 8. This CDR3 is built from 13 residues. Looked up from germline, CDR1 is ENHRY and CDR2 is SYGVKD. CDR3 region: CATRQGASDIQYF. CDR3 nucleotides: TGTGCCACCAGACAGGGGGCATCAGACATTCAGTACTTC.

The chain links TRBV28 to TRBJ1-1; D unresolved. Germline V gene lookup returns CDR1 MDHEN and CDR2 SYDVKM. The CDR3 sequence is 16 residues long. V gave up 3 bases and J gave up 0 bases, with 14 bases separating them. Here the CDR3 reads CASSFSTVALNTEAFF. In nucleotides, the CDR3 is TGTGCCAGCAGTTTTTCTACAGTGGCTTTGAACACTGAAGCTTTCTTT.

The chain uses TRBV6-5 and TRBJ2-5; TRBD2 matches 9 bases. V lost 7 bases to trimming and J lost 7 bases; unmatched junction nucleotides: 13. Germline V gives CDR1 MNHEY, CDR2 SVGAGI. This CDR3 is 15 amino acids long. CDR3 sequence (DNA): TGTGCCAGCACCTCAGCCGGGACTAGCATTGGGACCCAGTACTTC. Its protein is CASTSAGTSIGTQYF.

This clone was found a few times. The rearrangement joins TRBV9 to TRBJ2-2; D call uncertain. V was shortened by 4 bases and J by 5 bases, with 9 bases between the two germline ends. Germline CDR1 is SGDLS and CDR2 is YYNGEE. CDR3 length equals 13 residues. CDR3 DNA: TGTGCCAGCAGCCCTTCGTATACCGGGGAGCTGTTTTTT. Its translation: CASSPSYTGELFF.

The chain recombines TRBV19 with TRBJ1-6; D is perhaps TRBD1 (5 bases). V gave up 9 bases and J gave up 0 bases, with 18 bases separating them. Looked up from germline, CDR1 is LNHDA and CDR2 is SQIVND (reference sequence). This CDR3 comprises 17 residues. CDR3 loop: CASESLQGSSYNSPLHF. In DNA form, the CDR3 reads TGTGCCAGCGAGTCTCTTCAGGGAAGCTCCTATAATTCACCCCTCCACTTT. Combining the CDR3 with reference TRBV19 and TRBJ1-6 gives the whole variable domain DGGITQSPKYLFRKEGQNVTLSCEQNLNHDAMYWYRQDPGQGLRLIYYSQIVNDFQKGDIAEGYSVSREKKESFPLTVTSAQKNPTAFYLCASESLQGSSYNSPLHFGNGTRLTVT.

The CDR3 loop is CAISGAPGQGDYGYTF. In DNA, the CDR3 is TGTGCCATCAGTGGGGCTCCGGGACAGGGGGACTATGGCTACACCTTC. The chain combines TRBV10-3 with TRBJ1-2, with TRBD1 identical over 11 bases. This CDR3 contains 16 residues. CDR1 and CDR2 (germline): ENHRY, SYGVKD. The J segment lost 3 bases and the V segment lost 4 bases, leaving 7 bases of the junction unmatched.

The rearrangement links TRBV5-1 to TRBJ1-1; D is possibly TRBD1 (6 bases). CDR1 and CDR2 from the germline V gene are SGHRS and YFSETQ. The CDR3 has 14 amino acids. Trimming took off 6 bases at V and 4 bases at J, with 16 bases between the two ends. DNA for the CDR3: TGCGCCAGCAAATTTACAGGGTTAGGCACTGAAGCTTTCTTT. Amino acids: CASKFTGLGTEAFF.

Concerning this clone: The same CDR3 can be traced to other DNA sequences in this sample. The V call is TRBV5-6, the J call TRBJ2-5; the match to TRBD1 covers 9 bases. Germline CDR1 and CDR2: SGHDT and YYEEEE. The V gene end was trimmed by 4 bases and the J gene end by 5 bases; junction bases not matched to a gene: 3. The CDR3 contains 13 residues. The CDR3 DNA sequence: TGTGCCAGCAGCACGGACAGGGGCGAGACCCAGTACTTC. Translated, it gives CASSTDRGETQYF.

This clone was observed a single time. V is TRBV18 and J is TRBJ1-1, with D uncertain. The V gene lost 6 bases and the J gene lost 0 bases, with 17 bases spanning the gap. Germline V lookup: CDR1 KGHSH, CDR2 LQKENI. The CDR3 has 16 amino acids. The CDR3 loop reads CASSHNPSTLNTEAFF. The CDR3 DNA is TGTGCCAGCTCCCACAACCCCAGCACCTTGAACACTGAAGCTTTCTTT.

This chain joins TRBV29-1 and TRBJ2-5; 11 nucleotides align to TRBD1. Germline V lookup: CDR1 SQVTM, CDR2 ANQGSEA. V lost 6 bases, J lost 4 bases, and 10 bases stayed unmatched. The CDR3 length is 15 residues. Written as DNA, the CDR3 is TGCAGCGTCGGTTTGCCCGGGACAGGGGGAGAGACCCAGTACTTC. Translating gives CSVGLPGTGGETQYF.

The V call is TRBV30, the J call TRBJ2-5; unclear D gene. The germline V and J ends were trimmed by 3 bases and 1 base, with 6 bases remaining between them. This CDR3 region has 12 residues. In germline, CDR1 is GTSNPN, CDR2 SVGIG (reference sequence). CDR3 amino acids: CAWSQVQETQYF. The CDR3 bases are TGTGCCTGGAGCCAGGTCCAAGAGACCCAGTACTTC.

The chain combines TRBV23-1 with TRBJ2-5; the D is unclear. TRBV23-1 is flagged as an ORF with uncertain function. CDR3 length: 13 residues. Trimming removed 4 bases from V and 3 bases from J, with 9 bases in between. For the CDR3, the DNA is TGCGCCAGCAGTCCCCGGGCAGAAGAGACCCAGTACTTC. Protein: CASSPRAEETQYF.

This rearrangement joins TRBV7-2 to TRBJ1-4; D is possibly TRBD1 (6 bases). Germline assignment: CDR1 SGHTA and CDR2 FQGNSA. Trimming pared 5 bases from V and 0 bases from J, leaving 13 bases between. The CDR3 is made up of 16 amino acids. The CDR3 DNA reads TGTGCCAGCAGCAACGGACAGCCGTCAACTAATGAAAAACTGTTTTTT. Protein sequence: CASSNGQPSTNEKLFF.

The rearrangement links TRBV30 to TRBJ1-4; D is uncertain. CDR3 size: 13 residues. Trimming shortened V by 2 bases and J by 5 bases, and 9 bases separated the two germline ends. CDR1 and CDR2 from the germline V gene are GTSNPN and SVGIG (reference sequence). Here the CDR3 reads CAWSRQKNEKLFF. The CDR3 DNA follows: TGTGCCTGGAGTAGGCAGAAAAATGAAAAACTGTTTTTT.

Concerning this clone itself: This may be a read error, as it is one base from a much larger clone. In the same sample, other DNA sequences code for this CDR3. The chain links TRBV30 to TRBJ1-1; D is unclear. Germline-derived CDR1 and CDR2 are GTSNPN and SVGIG (reference sequence). V lost 0 bases and J lost 1, with 3 bases in between. The CDR3 consists of 12 residues. The CDR3 sequence is CAWSVRNTEAFF. DNA for the CDR3: TGTGCCTGGAGTGTCCGGAACACTGAAGCTTTCTTT. The whole variable domain, filled in from reference TRBV30 and TRBJ1-1, reads SQTIHQWPATLVQPVGSPLSLECTVEGTSNPNLYWYRQAAGRGLQLLFYSVGIGQISSEVPQNLSASRPQDRQFILSSKKLLLSDSGFYLCAWSVRNTEAFFGQGTRLTVV.

The chain is built from TRBV30 and TRBJ2-3, with 9 bases aligning to TRBD2. CDR1 is GTSNPN and CDR2 is SVGIG in the germline V gene (reference sequence). Trimming took 4 bases from V and 6 from J; bases not matched to a gene: 5. The CDR3 covers 13 residues. CDR3 region: CAWIKSGGDTQYF. Written as DNA, the CDR3 is TGTGCCTGGATCAAAAGCGGGGGGGATACGCAGTATTTT.

For the CDR3, the DNA is TGCGCCAGCAGCCAAGTTTTGGCAGGGGGGAATCAGCCCCAGCATTTT. It translates to CASSQVLAGGNQPQHF. This sequence joins TRBV4-1 and TRBJ1-5; TRBD1 matches at 7 bases. The CDR3 loop spans 16 amino acids. The germline gives CDR1 MGHRA, CDR2 YSYEKL. V was pared by 1 base and J by 4 bases, with 7 bases of the junction left unmatched.

The rearrangement uses TRBV5-1 and TRBJ1-3; D is uncertain. V shed 1 base and J shed 3 bases, with 11 bases lying between them. Germline values: CDR1 SGHRS, CDR2 YFSETQ. The CDR3 has 15 residues. Here the CDR3 DNA reads TGCGCCAGCAGCTTGAGTGGTGTCAATGGAAACACCATATATTTT. Protein product: CASSLSGVNGNTIYF.

This clone was picked up one time. The V call is TRBV6-4, the J call TRBJ1-1; TRBD1 might be the D (6 bases). Germline lookup yields CDR1 MRHNA and CDR2 SNTAGT. Trimming took 6 bases from V and 1 from J, leaving 9 bases between them. This CDR3 spans 13 amino acids. This chain's CDR3 is CASRKTGNTEAFF. The CDR3 coding sequence is TGTGCCAGCAGAAAGACAGGGAACACTGAAGCTTTCTTT.

This chain joins TRBV30 and TRBJ1-5; weak D call: TRBD1 (5 bases). CDR3 length equals 12 residues. V dropped 4 bases and J dropped 6 bases, with 10 bases sitting between them. CDR1 is GTSNPN, CDR2 SVGIG, per germline (reference sequence). This CDR3 is CAWNTGGQPQHF. The CDR3 DNA reads TGTGCCTGGAACACCGGGGGTCAGCCCCAGCATTTT.

The chain employs TRBV7-2 and TRBJ2-7, with unresolved D. The CDR3 covers 13 residues. Trimming pared 2 bases from V and 6 bases from J, leaving 11 bases between. CDR1 is SGHTA and CDR2 is FQGNSA in the germline V gene. The CDR3 DNA sequence: TGTGCCAGCAGCTTAATTAGGGCTGGCGAGCAGTACTTC. Protein product: CASSLIRAGEQYF. Full variable domain (missing parts from reference TRBV7-2 and TRBJ2-7): GAGVSQSPSNKVTEKGKDVELRCDPISGHTALYWYRQSLGQGLEFLIYFQGNSAPDKSGLPSDRFSAERTGGSVSTLTIQRTQQEDSAVYLCASSLIRAGEQYFGPGTRLTVT.

This rearrangement joins TRBV5-6 to TRBJ2-3; TRBD2 aligns across 9 bases. The CDR3 is 14 residues long. The germline gives CDR1 SGHDT, CDR2 YYEEEE. After removal of 3 bases from V and 5 bases from J, the junction contained 4 bases not matched to a gene. Here the CDR3 DNA reads TGTGCCAGCAGCTCGGGACTAGCAGGAGATACGCAGTATTTT. This encodes CASSSGLAGDTQYF.

The chain uses TRBV6-6 and TRBJ1-1; weak D call: TRBD1 (5 bases). Germline assignment: CDR1 MNHNY and CDR2 SVGAGI (reference sequence). The V and J ends lost 0 bases and 4 bases respectively, with 15 bases between them. The CDR3 length is 16 residues. The CDR3 spells CASSYSTGIGATEAFF. DNA of the CDR3: TGTGCCAGCAGTTACTCGACTGGAATCGGGGCCACTGAAGCTTTCTTT.

The chain couples TRBV7-8 to TRBJ1-2, with a possible D match to TRBD1 (6 bases). This CDR3 is built from 13 residues. V was pared by 0 bases and J by 5 bases, with 7 bases between. The germline V gene has CDR1 SGHVS and CDR2 FQNEAQ. CDR3 DNA: TGTGCCAGCAGCTTAGCAGGGGGGTATGGCTACACCTTC. It encodes CASSLAGGYGYTF.